These 21 T cell receptor beta chains originate from one sample sequenced in a study of shared clonotypes between healthy human individuals. The data were produced by immunoSEQ multiplex PCR, yet TCRdb's version contains in-frame clones alone and is incomplete. The table has about 590,000 clones, roughly 95% seen once. Terminally differentiated effector memory CD45RA+ cells were excluded from the naive CD8 cells, which were CD45RO-negative and positively selected for CCR7. Sequencing input: naive CD8+ T cells sorted from blood. The receptors were gathered from a woman aged 30 to 39 in good health.

V usage is TRBV5-1 and J usage is TRBJ2-2; 8 bases map to TRBD2. The CDR3 runs 15 residues. After removal of 2 bases from V and 1 base from J, the junction contained 1 base not matched to a gene. Germline V lookup: CDR1 SGHRS, CDR2 YFSETQ. CDR3 sequence (DNA): TGCGCCAGCAGCTTTACTAGCGGGAACACCGGGGAGCTGTTTTTT. Its translation is CASSFTSGNTGELFF.

The chain employs TRBV27 and TRBJ2-1; 9 nucleotides agree with TRBD1. CDR1 and CDR2 from the germline V gene are MNHEY and SMNVEV (reference sequence). V trimming: 5 bases; J trimming: 2 bases; junction bases outside the gene matches: 4. The CDR3 sequence is 15 residues long. For the CDR3, the DNA is TGTGCCAGCAGTAGGACAGGGGCTCCCTACAATGAGCAGTTCTTC. Its protein is CASSRTGAPYNEQFF.

This clone is a singleton in its sample. The V gene is TRBV28, the J gene TRBJ1-2; D is possibly TRBD1 (6 bases). V gave up 6 bases and J gave up 3 bases, with 11 bases separating them. This CDR3 is 13 amino acids long. Germline V gene sequence: CDR1 MDHEN, CDR2 SYDVKM. CDR3 DNA sequence: TGTGCCAGCAGGCTGGACAGAGACTATGGCTACACCTTC. Amino acids: CASRLDRDYGYTF.

This chain connects TRBV15 to TRBJ2-3; 7 nucleotides align to TRBD2. Germline CDR1 reads LNHNV; CDR2 reads YYDKDF (reference sequence). CDR3 length: 14 residues. V dropped 6 bases and J dropped 4; count of bases not matched to a gene: 7. For the CDR3, the DNA is TGTGCCACCAGGGGCGGGAGTAGCGCAGATACGCAGTATTTT. The encoded protein is CATRGGSSADTQYF.

The rearrangement uses TRBV13 and TRBJ2-1; D gene ambiguous. Trimming shortened V by 5 bases and J by 5 bases, and 16 bases separated the two germline ends. Germline CDR1 PRHDT, CDR2 FYEKMQ (reference sequence). The length of the CDR3 is 15 residues. The chain's CDR3 is CASSPGKAVNNEQFF. DNA for the CDR3: TGTGCCAGCAGCCCAGGTAAGGCGGTCAACAATGAGCAGTTCTTC.

V is TRBV9 and J is TRBJ2-7; D not certain. Germline loops: CDR1 SGDLS, CDR2 YYNGEE. Deletions cut 4 bases from V and 1 base from J, with 27 bases between. CDR3 length equals 19 residues. The CDR3 DNA reads TGTGCCAGCAGCCTCCACCCGGCAGGCCTGCATTTAACATCCTACGAGCAGTACTTC. Its translation: CASSLHPAGLHLTSYEQYF.

This chain connects TRBV6-4 to TRBJ2-1; D is possibly TRBD2 (5 bases). The V end lost 5 bases, the J end lost 4 bases, and 15 bases lay between the germline ends. Germline lookup yields CDR1 MRHNA and CDR2 SNTAGT. This CDR3 is 15 amino acids long. The CDR3 loop reads CASSFLSGVYNEQFF. CDR3 bases: TGTGCCAGCAGTTTTCTATCCGGGGTTTACAATGAGCAGTTCTTC.

The count of this clone is one. The chain couples TRBV11-3 to TRBJ2-2; 7 nucleotides agree with TRBD1. The length of the CDR3 is 15 residues. V trimming: 6 bases; J trimming: 5 bases; junction bases outside the gene matches: 9. From germline, CDR1 is SGHNT and CDR2 YENEEA. CDR3 nucleotides: TGTGCCAGCAGTACAGGGGTCCCGAGTACCGGGGAGCTGTTTTTT. Protein sequence: CASSTGVPSTGELFF.

This clone was observed a handful of times. The rearrangement uses TRBV9 and TRBJ2-7; possibly TRBD2 for D (6 bases). Germline loops: CDR1 SGDLS, CDR2 YYNGEE. V shed 1 base and J shed 3 bases, with 11 bases lying between them. CDR3 size: 14 residues. CDR3 region: CASSVSGGDYEQYF. CDR3 sequence (DNA): TGTGCCAGCAGCGTAAGCGGAGGGGACTACGAGCAGTACTTC.

J is TRBJ2-7 and V is TRBV30; 8 positions match TRBD2. Germline V gives CDR1 GTSNPN, CDR2 SVGIG (reference sequence). The CDR3 has 14 residues. V was clipped by 0 bases and J by 3 bases; unmatched bases: 4. CDR3 region: CAWSVGRGDYEQYF. Here the CDR3 DNA reads TGTGCCTGGAGTGTAGGGCGGGGGGACTACGAGCAGTACTTC.

V and J are TRBV5-4 and TRBJ2-7; the match to TRBD2 covers 15 bases. Germline-derived CDR1 and CDR2 are SGHNT and YYREEE (reference sequence). V was pared by 4 bases and J by 3 bases, with 8 bases of the junction left unmatched. The CDR3 loop spans 17 amino acids. CDR3 sequence: CASSPGLAGGFNYEQYF. CDR3 bases: TGTGCCAGCAGCCCGGGACTAGCGGGAGGATTTAACTACGAGCAGTACTTC.

The chain is built from TRBV6-5 and TRBJ2-1; 10 nucleotides match TRBD1. The CDR3 length is 14 residues. V was pared by 6 bases and J by 6 bases, with 5 bases of the junction left unmatched. In germline, CDR1 is MNHEY, CDR2 SVGAGI. CDR3 nucleotide sequence: TGTGCCAGCAGCGGGACAGGGGTGTCCAATGAGCAGTTCTTC. Amino acids: CASSGTGVSNEQFF.

This chain links TRBV7-8 with TRBJ1-5; D ambiguous. V lost 0 bases, J lost 0 bases, and 12 bases lay in between. This CDR3 comprises 17 residues. The germline V gene has CDR1 SGHVS and CDR2 FQNEAQ. The CDR3 coding sequence is TGTGCCAGCAGCTTAGCGCTAAGAGGTTTTAGCAATCAGCCCCAGCATTTT. Its translation is CASSLALRGFSNQPQHF. The full variable domain, completed using reference TRBV7-8 and TRBJ1-5, is GAGVSQSPRYKVAKRGQDVALRCDPISGHVSLFWYQQALGQGPEFLTYFQNEAQLDKSGLPSDRFFAERPEGSVSTLKIQRTQQEDSAVYLCASSLALRGFSNQPQHFGDGTRLSIL.

The chain links TRBV19 to TRBJ2-7, with TRBD2 matching 7 bases. The CDR3 runs to 13 residues. Per germline, CDR1 LNHDA and CDR2 SQIVND (reference sequence). With V trimmed by 7 bases and J by 0 bases, 3 bases remained unmatched. CDR3 sequence: CASMGGSSYEQYF. In DNA, the CDR3 is TGTGCCAGTATGGGAGGGAGCTCCTACGAGCAGTACTTC. The full variable domain, with the rest looked up from reference TRBV19 and TRBJ2-7, is DGGITQSPKYLFRKEGQNVTLSCEQNLNHDAMYWYRQDPGQGLRLIYYSQIVNDFQKGDIAEGYSVSREKKESFPLTVTSAQKNPTAFYLCASMGGSSYEQYFGPGTRLTVT.

The chain uses TRBV9 and TRBJ2-5; D is perhaps TRBD2 (5 bases). The V end lost 0 bases, the J end lost 1 base, and 7 bases lay between the germline ends. The CDR3 spans 14 residues. Germline loops: CDR1 SGDLS, CDR2 YYNGEE. CDR3 loop: CASSVEGVQETQYF. The CDR3 DNA follows: TGTGCCAGCAGCGTAGAGGGAGTCCAAGAGACCCAGTACTTC.

This chain joins TRBV7-8 and TRBJ2-1; D unclear. The V gene lost 1 base and the J gene lost 10 bases, with 5 bases spanning the gap. Per the germline V gene, CDR1 is SGHVS and CDR2 is FQNEAQ. The CDR3 spans 11 residues. The CDR3 region is CASSLEAEQFF. CDR3 DNA: TGTGCCAGCAGCTTAGAAGCGGAGCAGTTCTTC.

The CDR3 nucleotides are TGTGCCAGCAGTTCTCCTGATACGCACAATGAGCAGTTCTTC. It is translated as CASSSPDTHNEQFF. The chain is built from TRBV28 and TRBJ2-1; D is unresolved. CDR3 length equals 14 residues. The germline CDR1 and CDR2 sequences are MDHEN and SYDVKM. Trimming stripped 4 bases from V and 5 bases from J, with 12 bases between. Supplemented by reference TRBV28 and TRBJ2-1, the full variable domain reads DVKVTQSSRYLVKRTGEKVFLECVQDMDHENMFWYRQDPGLGLRLIYFSYDVKMKEKGDIPEGYSVSREKKERFSLILESASTNQTSMYLCASSSPDTHNEQFFGPGTRLTVL.

This CDR3 is CASSPLFRDREGAGELFF. DNA for the CDR3: TGCGCCAGCAGCCCTCTCTTCCGGGACAGGGAGGGGGCCGGGGAGCTGTTTTTT. This sequence joins TRBV4-1 and TRBJ2-2; 9 positions match TRBD1. Unmatched junction bases numbered 15, after V lost 4 bases and J lost 6 bases. The CDR3 contains 18 residues. Germline V gene sequence: CDR1 MGHRA, CDR2 YSYEKL.

The chain joins TRBV10-1 to TRBJ2-5; D is unclear. The CDR3 is 13 residues long. Germline values: CDR1 WNHNN, CDR2 SYGVQD (reference sequence). V was pared by 2 bases and J by 4 bases, with 8 bases between. CDR3 DNA sequence: TGCGCCAGCAGTGAGATCAGAGGAGAGACCCAGTACTTC. Its protein product is CASSEIRGETQYF.

The chain couples TRBV6-1 to TRBJ2-7, with 7 bases matching TRBD1. Losses at the gene ends were 2 bases for V and 4 bases for J; bases not matched to a gene: 5. The CDR3 runs to 14 residues. The germline gives CDR1 MNHNS, CDR2 SASEGT. CDR3 in DNA: TGTGCCAGCAGTGAATACAGGGGAACGTACGAGCAGTACTTC. Translated: CASSEYRGTYEQYF.

The DNA for the CDR3 is TGTGCCAGCAGCGCGCCTAACTCCGAAGAGACCCAGTACTTC. Translated: CASSAPNSEETQYF. The chain has TRBV9 and TRBJ2-5; no definite D call. This CDR3 contains 14 residues. Trimming took 3 bases from V and 3 from J, leaving 12 bases between them. From germline, CDR1 is SGDLS and CDR2 YYNGEE.